Detailed here is one T cell receptor (beta chain). Its antigen remains unidentified. Base qualities are not recorded, but no much larger clone differs from it by a single base. This specimen comes from a study of T cell responses to AZD1222 COVID-19 vaccine (dated by TCRdb to 2020 to 2022). A note on the overall study: AZD1222 recipients given second doses at about 4 weeks or at about 12 weeks were pooled, since spike-specific TCR depth and breadth were not found to differ between the two schedules. A total of 233 trial participants underwent TCR sequencing, of whom 207 received two doses of AZD1222 and 26 received two doses of the MenACWY control vaccine. Enrollment into the trials was organized by age into subgroups of 18-55, 56-69 and 70-plus years, and those subgroups contained roughly 150, 30 and 60 TCR-sequenced participants, respectively.

The CDR3 regions of human TCRbeta chains were analyzed by immunosequencing. The authors' pipeline ran thus. TCRs in the repertoires were matched against a reference library of SARS-CoV-2-specific TCRs that had been generated with the MIRA antigen-specificity platform. Breadth was defined as the fraction of unique TCRs that were SARS-CoV-2-associated, and depth was defined as the fraction of total T cells that were SARS-CoV-2-associated. Each spike-specific TCR was assigned to its reactive spike region and to a CD4 or CD8 class using the MIRA data. Log10-transformed breadth and depth values were compared by one-way ANOVA with Sidak's multiple comparisons tests. Sourced from immuneACCESS, this table was stored by TCRdb with only in-frame sequences that have V and J called. A share of the clones is absent; for the studies checked, an unresolved V gene accounts for under half, and the remainder has no known explanation. V and J calls and clone size come straight from that table; D and trimming were deduced from the DNA. The sample has around 180,000 clones on record, approximately 92% of them singletons. The biggest ten clones account for under 11% of the sample.

Broader findings and caveats from the paper: The 56-69-year group was small, and its depth increase did not reach significance, likely because of low power. Spike-specific TCR breadth and depth rose significantly after two AZD1222 doses compared with day 0 and with MenACWY recipients. Reportedly, almost half of the unique spike-specific TCRs recognized epitopes lying outside the regions that are mutated in the B.1.351 and B.1.1.7 variants. CD4 TCRs associated with the vaccine covered the entire spike protein, and the dominant responses were in regions 160-218 and 743-854. Participants were mostly white British and included more females than males, and it was suggested by the authors that clonal diversity may have been underestimated. Because no samples from the day 14 peak response were available, repertoires could be characterized only after the peak T cell response. Only six AZD1222 recipients were SARS-CoV-2 seropositive at baseline, limiting conclusions about previously exposed vaccinees.

In the paper's terms, the time point label means: baseline before first vaccination. Samples from vaccinated people were obtained from the UK trials COV001 and COV002, which included a single-blind randomized controlled phase 2/3 trial of AZD1222 (ChAdOx1 nCoV-19) in healthy adults. For TCRbeta chain sequencing, PBMC samples were collected from trial participants at day 0 and at day 28 after the second dose. The source material was peripheral blood, sampled on day 0 of AZD1222 vaccination. This TCR derives from an adult in good health.

The DNA reads as follows: TGTGCCAGTACCTCCTCGGGACACCAAGGGGGCAATGAGCAGTTCTTC. This is translated as CASTSSGHQGGNEQFF. Here the chain combines TRBV19 and TRBJ2-1, and perhaps TRBD1 as D gene, on 6 matching bases. CDR1 and CDR2, per the germline V gene (reference sequence), are LNHDA and SQIVND. V loses 7 bases of germline sequence and J loses 6 bases, and the interval between the two ends is 22 bases. From the cysteine up to the phenylalanine, the CDR3 has a length of 16 residues. Only the CDR3 part of the read is kept: 48 bases, read in frame from the first base.